The 28 T cell receptor beta chains below were found in one sample sequenced in a study of cytomegalovirus exposure and HLA in healthy donors (dated by TCRdb to 2017 to 2019). Libraries were made using the immunoSEQ multiplex PCR assay. The multiplex PCR relied on a mix of 60 forward primers for TCR Vbeta segments and 13 reverse primers for TCR Jbeta segments. Here the immuneACCESS table is served through TCRdb, limited to in-frame sequences with V and J called. Missing clones are a known gap in these copies; in checked studies unresolved V genes cover under half, and the rest lacks a known reason. For this sample the table gives approximately 280,000 clones, of which 86% were detected only once. The leading ten clones occupy 3% to 4% of the sample. The sample comprised PBMCs. These receptors were taken from a man aged 35-49 years in good health and CMV-seropositive.

This chain links TRBV15 with TRBJ2-7; D is undetermined. The CDR3 runs to 14 residues. Between the trimmed V and J ends, which lost 0 bases and 0 bases, there was a span of 6 bases. Germline V gene data show CDR1 as LNHNV and CDR2 as YYDKDF (reference sequence). The CDR3 region is CATSRDLASYEQYF. As DNA, the CDR3 is TGTGCCACCAGCAGAGATTTAGCCTCCTACGAGCAGTACTTC.

This clone has just one count. The CDR3 spells CASSWLGGREQFF. CDR3 nucleotide sequence: TGTGCCAGCAGTTGGTTGGGGGGGCGTGAGCAGTTCTTC. The chain recombines TRBV27 with TRBJ2-1, with D possibly TRBD2 on 7 matching bases. The V gene's germline CDR1 is MNHEY and CDR2 SMNVEV (reference sequence). This CDR3 spans 13 amino acids. Trimming took off 4 bases at V and 9 bases at J, with 13 bases between the two ends.

This sequence joins TRBV28 and TRBJ1-1, with 9 positions matching TRBD1. The CDR3 length is 15 residues. Germline V lookup: CDR1 MDHEN, CDR2 SYDVKM. The V and J ends lost 5 bases and 4 bases, in that order; junction bases with no gene match: 8. The CDR3: CASSAPGTGFTEAFF. The CDR3 DNA reads as TGTGCCAGCAGTGCTCCCGGGACAGGGTTCACTGAAGCTTTCTTT. The full variable domain, with the rest looked up from reference TRBV28 and TRBJ1-1, is DVKVTQSSRYLVKRTGEKVFLECVQDMDHENMFWYRQDPGLGLRLIYFSYDVKMKEKGDIPEGYSVSREKKERFSLILESASTNQTSMYLCASSAPGTGFTEAFFGQGTRLTVV.

This clone was seen a handful of times. This chain connects TRBV7-2 to TRBJ1-1; 8 bases agree with TRBD1. The CDR3 runs 13 residues. Unmatched junction bases numbered 3, after V lost 5 bases and J lost 4 bases. The germline V gene has CDR1 SGHTA and CDR2 FQGNSA. The chain's CDR3 is CASSRTGTTEAFF. The DNA of the CDR3 is TGTGCCAGCAGCCGGACAGGGACCACTGAAGCTTTCTTT.

This rearrangement joins TRBV5-1 to TRBJ2-5; the match to TRBD1 covers 9 bases. The end of the DNA aligns better with TRBJ2-7, so the J call may be wrong. The CDR3 has 16 amino acids. Looked up from germline, CDR1 is SGHRS and CDR2 is YFSETQ. The CDR3 DNA reads as TGCGCCAGCAGCCAACGGCCGGGACAGGGCTTTGACGAGCAGTACTTC. Translating it yields CASSQRPGQGFDEQYF.

The rearrangement uses TRBV6-1 and TRBJ2-3; D gene unclear. Trimming took 2 bases from V and 2 from J, leaving 11 bases between them. The CDR3 is made up of 15 amino acids. From germline, CDR1 is MNHNS and CDR2 SASEGT. CDR3 DNA sequence: TGTGCCAGCAGTGAACGGGTAGGATTCACAGATACGCAGTATTTT. Residues: CASSERVGFTDTQYF.

The genes are TRBV7-9 and TRBJ2-2; 10 bases agree with TRBD1. Germline CDR1 reads SEHNR; CDR2 reads FQNEAQ (reference sequence). Trimming at V came to 5 bases and at J to 5 bases, leaving 5 bases not matched to a gene. CDR3 size: 15 residues. CDR3 residues: CASSPGTGVTGELFF. In nucleotides, the CDR3 is TGTGCCAGCAGCCCAGGGACAGGGGTGACCGGGGAGCTGTTTTTT.

This clone occurred a few times. V usage is TRBV6-1 and J usage is TRBJ1-5, with a tentative D call TRBD1 (6 bases). Trimming removed 0 bases from V and 3 bases from J, with 12 bases in between. The CDR3 covers 16 residues. Germline lookup yields CDR1 MNHNS and CDR2 SASEGT. The CDR3 sequence: CASSEAEQGPNQPQHF. CDR3 bases: TGTGCCAGCAGTGAAGCGGAACAGGGCCCCAATCAGCCCCAGCATTTT.

The genes are TRBV5-4 and TRBJ2-7; D is perhaps TRBD1 (6 bases). The CDR3 is 15 amino acids. Looked up from germline, CDR1 is SGHNT and CDR2 is YYREEE (reference sequence). V lost 3 bases, J lost 2 bases, and 15 bases lay in between. For the CDR3, the DNA is TGTGCCAGCAGCTCGCGACAGGATCGACCCTACGAGCAGTACTTC. This sequence encodes CASSSRQDRPYEQYF.

The chain employs TRBV29-1 and TRBJ1-2, with TRBD1 matching 7 bases. J was trimmed by 4 bases and V by 5 bases; bases with no gene match: 10. This CDR3 comprises 14 residues. CDR1 and CDR2 (germline): SQVTM, ANQGSEA. CDR3 residues: CSVLSKGQSYGYTF. CDR3 nucleotides: TGCAGCGTTTTGTCTAAGGGACAGTCCTATGGCTACACCTTC.

This clone was recorded once. The rearrangement joins TRBV6-5 to TRBJ2-7, with D perhaps TRBD1 (6 bases). The CDR3 loop spans 11 amino acids. Germline V lookup: CDR1 MNHEY, CDR2 SVGAGI. Deletions cut 6 bases from V and 10 bases from J, with 13 bases between. CDR3 DNA sequence: TGTGCCAGCAGCACCCGACAGGCACAGTACTTC. The encoded protein is CASSTRQAQYF.

J is TRBJ1-5 and V is TRBV30; D is ambiguous. The CDR3 has 16 amino acids. Germline V lookup: CDR1 GTSNPN, CDR2 SVGIG (reference sequence). Trimming left V 1 base short and J 4 bases short, with 17 bases between. The CDR3 spells CAWSGPLSVGNQPQHF. The CDR3 DNA follows: TGTGCCTGGAGTGGACCCCTATCGGTCGGGAATCAGCCCCAGCATTTT.

There are a few counts of this clone. CDR3 in amino acids: CASDKTGKVEQYF. The CDR3 coding sequence is TGTGCCAGCGACAAGACAGGGAAGGTCGAGCAGTACTTC. The chain has TRBV5-6 and TRBJ2-7; 7 positions agree with TRBD1. Trimming took 7 bases from V and 6 from J; bases not matched to a gene: 10. The CDR3 loop spans 13 amino acids. The V gene's germline CDR1 is SGHDT and CDR2 YYEEEE.

This clone turned up a few times. The rearrangement links TRBV29-1 to TRBJ1-1; 7 bases are a match to TRBD1. Looked up from germline, CDR1 is SQVTM and CDR2 is ANQGSEA. V lost 7 bases, J lost 3 bases, and 8 bases stayed unmatched. The CDR3 length is 13 residues. CDR3: CSGYDREDTEAFF. The CDR3 DNA is TGCAGCGGCTATGACAGGGAGGACACTGAAGCTTTCTTT. Filled out from reference TRBV29-1 and TRBJ1-1, the complete variable domain reads SAVISQKPSRDICQRGTSLTIQCQVDSQVTMMFWYRQQPGQSLTLIATANQGSEATYESGFVIDKFPISRPNLTFSTLTVSNMSPEDSSIYLCSGYDREDTEAFFGQGTRLTVV.

This rearrangement joins TRBV5-1 to TRBJ2-7; 7 bases are shared with TRBD1. CDR3 size: 14 residues. Unmatched junction bases numbered 9, after V lost 2 bases and J lost 7 bases. Germline V gives CDR1 SGHRS, CDR2 YFSETQ. CDR3 amino acids: CASSLIQGQGEQYF. Here the CDR3 DNA reads TGCGCCAGCAGCTTAATACAGGGGCAGGGTGAGCAGTACTTC. The entire variable domain, with the rest obtained from reference TRBV5-1 and TRBJ2-7, is as follows: KAGVTQTPRYLIKTRGQQVTLSCSPISGHRSVSWYQQTPGQGLQFLFEYFSETQRNKGNFPGRFSGRQFSNSRSEMNVSTLELGDSALYLCASSLIQGQGEQYFGPGTRLTVT.

This clone has a handful of counts. This chain links TRBV7-3 with TRBJ2-6, with 10 bases aligning to TRBD2. Germline V gene sequence: CDR1 SGHTA, CDR2 FQGTGA. After removal of 5 bases from V and 1 base from J, the junction contained 11 bases not matched to a gene. This CDR3 has 19 amino acids. The CDR3 DNA reads as TGTGCCAGCAGCAGGGAGCCTAGCGGGAGATTATCTGGGGCCAACGTCCTGACTTTC. Translating gives CASSREPSGRLSGANVLTF.

CDR3 coding DNA: TGTGCCAGCTCACCGCTAAAACAGGGGAACATTCAGTACTTC. Translated: CASSPLKQGNIQYF. The chain combines TRBV18 with TRBJ2-4; TRBD1 agrees at 7 bases. The CDR3 is 14 residues long. The junction had 6 bases not matched to a gene; V was cut back by 3 bases and J by 7 bases. Per the germline V gene, CDR1 is KGHSH and CDR2 is LQKENI.

The chain links TRBV28 to TRBJ1-2, with D perhaps TRBD1 (5 bases). V shed 6 bases and J shed 3 bases, with 20 bases lying between them. Germline lookup yields CDR1 MDHEN and CDR2 SYDVKM. The CDR3 contains 16 residues. The CDR3 here is CASRVPRGGIDYGYTF. CDR3 DNA: TGTGCCAGCAGAGTCCCCCGGGGCGGGATCGACTATGGCTACACCTTC.

The chain couples TRBV7-2 to TRBJ2-3; possibly TRBD1 for D (5 bases). Germline V lookup: CDR1 SGHTA, CDR2 FQGNSA. The V gene lost 5 bases and the J gene lost 3 bases, with 12 bases spanning the gap. The CDR3 sequence is 14 residues long. The CDR3 DNA follows: TGTGCCAGCAGCCCCGACTCAGGGACAGATACGCAGTATTTT. Its protein product is CASSPDSGTDTQYF.

V is TRBV7-9 and J is TRBJ1-1; D unclear. Trimming left V 2 bases short and J 4 bases short, with 11 bases between. The CDR3 totals 14 residues. Germline values: CDR1 SEHNR, CDR2 FQNEAQ (reference sequence). The CDR3 region is CASSLRDKATEAFF. The CDR3 bases are TGTGCCAGCAGCTTAAGAGACAAAGCCACTGAAGCTTTCTTT.

The J gene is TRBJ1-4, the V gene TRBV19; 10 nucleotides agree with TRBD1. Germline V gene sequence: CDR1 LNHDA, CDR2 SQIVND (reference sequence). Losses at the gene ends were 6 bases for V and 8 bases for J; bases not matched to a gene: 9. This CDR3 spans 15 amino acids. The CDR3, as DNA: TGTGCCAGTAGCAATACCGGGACAGGGGAAGAAAAACTGTTTTTT. As protein: CASSNTGTGEEKLFF.

This chain uses TRBV4-2 with TRBJ2-7; 11 positions match TRBD2. The ends lost 4 bases at V and 2 bases at J; junction bases unmatched: 7. The CDR3 sequence is 16 residues long. Germline CDR1 LGHNA, CDR2 YNFKEQ. CDR3 nucleotides: TGTGCCAGCAGCCGAGAAGGACTAGCGGGCGCCTACGAGCAGTACTTC. It is translated as CASSREGLAGAYEQYF.

The V gene is TRBV2, the J gene TRBJ2-5, with D possibly being TRBD2 (5 bases). The ends were cut back, 3 bases at V and 5 bases at J, with 10 bases in the middle. Germline V lookup: CDR1 SNHLY, CDR2 FYNNEI. The CDR3 contains 13 residues. For the CDR3, the DNA is TGTGCCAGCAGTGACGGACTTCGGGAGACCCAGTACTTC. This gives the protein CASSDGLRETQYF.

This chain connects TRBV27 to TRBJ2-7; 7 bases align to TRBD1. Per the germline V gene, CDR1 is MNHEY and CDR2 is SMNVEV (reference sequence). The CDR3 covers 16 residues. V shed 0 bases, J shed 4 bases, and the junction held 9 bases outside the gene matches. The CDR3 region is CASSLSGTGDEYEQYF. CDR3 DNA sequence: TGTGCCAGCAGTTTATCAGGCACAGGGGACGAATACGAGCAGTACTTC.

The sample holds a few counts of this clone. The rearrangement uses TRBV7-2 and TRBJ2-6, with D perhaps matching TRBD1 (6 bases). CDR1 and CDR2 from the germline V gene are SGHTA and FQGNSA. The CDR3 sequence is 15 residues long. Trimming removed 5 bases from V and 2 bases from J, with 10 bases in between. In DNA, the CDR3 is TGTGCCAGCAGCCCTCGGGACACTGGGGCCAACGTCCTGACTTTC. As protein: CASSPRDTGANVLTF.

The chain links TRBV28 to TRBJ1-2; 12 nucleotides line up with TRBD1. Germline CDR1 is MDHEN and CDR2 is SYDVKM. The length of the CDR3 is 15 residues. Germline trimming cut 4 bases from V and 8 bases from J; bases unmatched to any gene: 8. CDR3 DNA sequence: TGTGCCAGCAGTTCTCCCGGGACAGGGGGCCACGGCTACACCTTC. Amino acid sequence: CASSSPGTGGHGYTF.

This clone is a singleton in its sample. The chain couples TRBV9 to TRBJ2-2; possibly TRBD2 for D (5 bases). CDR3 length equals 14 residues. Trimming cost V 4 bases and J 4 bases, with 11 bases left between them. Germline V gives CDR1 SGDLS, CDR2 YYNGEE. DNA of the CDR3: TGTGCCAGCAGCCAATTGGGGAGCACCGGGGAGCTGTTTTTT. Protein sequence: CASSQLGSTGELFF.

This chain joins TRBV5-1 and TRBJ2-2; TRBD2 agrees at 11 bases. The CDR3 contains 17 residues. Germline CDR1 SGHRS, CDR2 YFSETQ. V lost 0 bases, J lost 3 bases, and 4 bases stayed unmatched. The CDR3 bases are TGCGCCAGCAGCTTGGCCGGGACTAGCGGCTACACCGGGGAGCTGTTTTTT. This gives the protein CASSLAGTSGYTGELFF.